A single sample is the source of the 14 T cell receptor beta chains below, sequenced in a study of blood T cell repertoires in COVID-19. Profiled with immunoSEQ multiplex PCR; TCRdb holds only in-frame clones, not every one. The sample holds around 120,000 clones, under 80% seen once. The sequencing input was peripheral blood. These receptor sequences come from an older man with active or convalescent COVID-19.

The chain links TRBV2 to TRBJ2-2; TRBD2 aligns across 8 bases. This CDR3 is built from 14 residues. With 6 bases clipped from V and 1 base from J, the junction kept 1 base outside the gene matches. Germline V gene sequence: CDR1 SNHLY, CDR2 FYNNEI. DNA of the CDR3: TGTGCCAGCAGAGGGACTAGGAACACCGGGGAGCTGTTTTTT. This codes for CASRGTRNTGELFF.

This chain links TRBV7-2 with TRBJ1-3; no clear D. The germline V gene has CDR1 SGHTA and CDR2 FQGNSA. Trimming stripped 5 bases from V and 0 bases from J, with 11 bases between. The CDR3 loop spans 15 amino acids. The CDR3 loop reads CASSPQGSSGNTIYF. Here the CDR3 DNA reads TGTGCCAGCAGCCCCCAAGGGAGCTCTGGAAACACCATATATTTT.

The CDR3 protein is CASTPGHPGYTF. The DNA for the CDR3 is TGTGCCAGCACCCCAGGGCACCCTGGCTACACCTTC. The genes are TRBV6-5 and TRBJ1-2; D might be TRBD1 (5 bases). This CDR3 comprises 12 residues. CDR1 and CDR2 from the germline V gene are MNHEY and SVGAGI. V dropped 7 bases and J dropped 7 bases, with 13 bases sitting between them.

The CDR3, as DNA: TGCGCCAGCAGCTTGGAGCTGGGGCACTACAATGAGCAGTTCTTC. Translated: CASSLELGHYNEQFF. The J gene is TRBJ2-1, the V gene TRBV5-1, with D possibly TRBD1 on 5 matching bases. The V and J ends lost 0 bases and 3 bases respectively, with 10 bases between them. This CDR3 is built from 15 residues. Germline V CDR1 and CDR2: SGHRS, YFSETQ.

The rearrangement uses TRBV12-1 and TRBJ2-1; the D call of TRBD1 is as the table states it, not checked on the DNA. TRBV12-1 corresponds to a pseudogene. This CDR3 comprises 15 residues. The CDR3 DNA follows: TGTGCCAGCATTCCAACCCGGGACAGCTACAATGAGCAGTTCTTC. Amino acid sequence: CASIPTRDSYNEQFF.

V usage is TRBV3-1 (or the pseudogene TRBV3-2) and J usage is TRBJ2-7, with a weak D call TRBD2 (6 bases). The germline V and J ends were trimmed by 6 bases and 3 bases, with 21 bases remaining between them. The CDR3 runs to 16 residues. Looked up from germline, CDR1 is LGHDT and CDR2 is YNNKEL (reference sequence). CDR3 bases: TGTGCCAGCAGTATGGCCAGTGGCGGGGCGATCTACGAGCAGTACTTC. It specifies CASSMASGGAIYEQYF.

CDR3: CASSEGDTYNEQFF. The CDR3 coding sequence is TGTGCCAGTAGTGAAGGCGACACCTACAATGAGCAGTTCTTC. The V call is TRBV19, the J call TRBJ2-1, with D uncertain. Germline CDR1 LNHDA, CDR2 SQIVND (reference sequence). The CDR3 spans 14 residues. Trimming cost V 5 bases and J 2 bases, with 10 bases left between them.

The chain is built from TRBV3-1 (or the pseudogene TRBV3-2) and TRBJ1-3; D not certain. This CDR3 spans 13 amino acids. V lost 4 bases, J lost 4 bases, and 8 bases lay in between. Germline CDR1 LGHDT, CDR2 YNNKEL (reference sequence). The DNA of the CDR3 is TGTGCCAGCAGCCTGACACCAGGAAACACCATATATTTT. Residues: CASSLTPGNTIYF.

This clone appeared a few times. V and J are TRBV5-1 and TRBJ1-1; D perhaps matches TRBD1 (6 bases). Per germline, CDR1 SGHRS and CDR2 YFSETQ. Trimming shortened V by 5 bases and J by 4 bases, and 15 bases separated the two germline ends. The length of the CDR3 is 14 residues. The CDR3 DNA follows: TGCGCCAGCAGAGGGGGGGGCAGTCCCACTGAAGCTTTCTTT. This codes for CASRGGGSPTEAFF.

The CDR3 loop reads CASSPRLLEQYF. CDR3 DNA sequence: TGTGCCAGCTCACCTCGACTGCTAGAGCAGTACTTC. The chain is built from TRBV18 and TRBJ2-7, with no clear D. This CDR3 contains 12 residues. CDR1 is KGHSH, CDR2 LQKENI, per germline. Trimming cost V 3 bases and J 7 bases, with 10 bases left between them. The full variable domain, completed using reference TRBV18 and TRBJ2-7, is NAGVMQNPRHLVRRRGQEARLRCSPMKGHSHVYWYRQLPEEGLKFMVYLQKENIIDESGMPKERFSAEFPKEGPSILRIQQVVRGDSAAYFCASSPRLLEQYFGPGTRLTVT.

The CDR3 coding sequence is TGCGCCAGCAGCCCTTCGGGGGGAGGACAAGAGACCCAGTACTTC. It yields the protein CASSPSGGGQETQYF. The chain recombines TRBV5-1 with TRBJ2-5; 7 bases match TRBD2. Looked up from germline, CDR1 is SGHRS and CDR2 is YFSETQ. V was clipped by 4 bases and J by 2 bases; unmatched bases: 8. The length of the CDR3 is 15 residues.

This sequence joins TRBV29-1 and TRBJ1-1; D remains ambiguous. Germline V gives CDR1 SQVTM, CDR2 ANQGSEA. This CDR3 has 10 amino acids. With 1 base removed from V and 7 bases from J, the gap between germline ends came to 4 bases. Written as DNA, the CDR3 is TGCAGCGTTGAAGCTAATGAAGCTTTCTTT. Translating gives CSVEANEAFF. The variable domain in full, with the rest retrieved from reference TRBV29-1 and TRBJ1-1, is SAVISQKPSRDICQRGTSLTIQCQVDSQVTMMFWYRQQPGQSLTLIATANQGSEATYESGFVIDKFPISRPNLTFSTLTVSNMSPEDSSIYLCSVEANEAFFGQGTRLTVV.

CDR3 sequence (DNA): TGTGCCAGCAGCACCAGGCAGGACACTGAAGCTTTCTTT. The encoded protein is CASSTRQDTEAFF. The chain carries TRBV7-3 and TRBJ1-1; D not certain. This CDR3 contains 13 residues. Looked up from germline, CDR1 is SGHTA and CDR2 is FQGTGA. V lost 5 bases and J 3 bases, leaving 10 bases between the germline ends.

V is TRBV9 and J is TRBJ2-2; the D gene is possibly TRBD1 (6 bases). This CDR3 comprises 15 residues. Trimming pared 7 bases from V and 0 bases from J, leaving 13 bases between. Germline CDR1 SGDLS, CDR2 YYNGEE. CDR3 sequence (DNA): TGTGCCAGCGGGGGCCCTACCGCGAACACCGGGGAGCTGTTTTTT. Protein product: CASGGPTANTGELFF.